The clone carrying this T cell receptor beta chain was counted at least ten times. The sample belongs to a study of early T cells in non-severe SARS-CoV-2 infection. Germline values: CDR1 SGHTA, CDR2 FQGNSA. The CDR3 contains 13 residues. Between the trimmed V and J ends, which lost 7 bases and 9 bases, there was a span of 17 bases. TCRdb called the 5' RACE reads again in MiXCR, with one record for every CDR3 protein. The sample lists approximately 30,000 distinct CDR3 sequences, about 4.9% occurring once. The J gene is TRBJ2-3, the V gene TRBV7-2; possible D gene TRBD2, 5 bases. Sequencing was carried out using whole blood. The sequence derives from an adult who was a healthcare worker with PCR-confirmed SARS-CoV-2 infection or an uninfected control (not recorded which). The CDR3 DNA follows: TGTGCCAGCACCGTTCTAGGGAGTAGCACGCAGTATTTT. Amino acids: CASTVLGSSTQYF.